This T cell receptor beta chain is drawn from a study of OX40 agonist ivuxolimab in advanced cancers. On the study more broadly: Ivuxolimab doses were 0.01, 0.1, 0.3, 1.5, 3 or 10 mg/kg every 2 weeks.

Germline loops: CDR1 SQVTM, CDR2 ANQGSEA. The CDR3 has 15 residues. Trimming at V came to 2 bases and at J to 4 bases, leaving 7 bases not matched to a gene. Using immunoSEQ multiplex PCR, the repertoire was profiled, and TCRdb retains in-frame clones only, with some absent. Here the sample spans just over 60,000 clones, about 90% being singletons. This sequence was found in an adult with an advanced solid tumor such as melanoma, head and neck, liver or kidney cancer. Sequencing used CD4+ or CD8+ T cells sorted from blood, obtained in a trial of the OX40 agonist ivuxolimab. The chain couples TRBV29-1 to TRBJ2-3, with 9 positions matching TRBD1. Here the CDR3 DNA reads TGCAGCGTTGAAATGTGGGACAGGGCCCCAGATACGCAGTATTTT. It yields the protein CSVEMWDRAPDTQYF.